The rows below give T cell receptor beta chains drawn from one sample of a study of blood T cells in healthy people across ages. TCRdb ran MiXCR on the 5' RACE reads and lists one entry per CDR3 protein. The repertoire holds approximately 900,000 distinct CDR3 sequences, with roughly 28% as singletons. The sample was also reused in another study, on T cells of mothers and their children.

The sequenced sample was blood. The receptors derive from a woman aged 40-49 years in good health. The CDR3 runs from the conserved cysteine through the conserved F or W. The D gene is left open where the match is weak. Size values are once, few and many counts, or a class for expanded clones, and some rows have none.

clone_size cdr3_length j_call d_call v_call cdr3_aa cdr3_nt
- 14 TRBJ2-2 TRBD2 TRBV7-3 CASSSGASTGELFF TGTGCCAGCTCTAGCGGGGCCTCCACCGGGGAGCTGTTTTTT
many 15 TRBJ2-3 TRBD1 TRBV7-2 CASSLATGVEDTQYF TGTGCCAGCAGCTTAGCGACAGGGGTGGAAGATACGCAGTATTTT
- 13 TRBJ2-7 TRBD1 TRBV27 CASRQGWRYEQYF TGTGCCAGCCGACAGGGGTGGAGGTACGAGCAGTACTTC
- 14 TRBJ2-1 - TRBV24-1 CATSAGGGIYEQFF TGTGCCACCAGTGCAGGTGGGGGTATCTACGAGCAGTTCTTC
many 15 TRBJ1-2 - TRBV27 CASSRSAGGYYGYTF TGTGCCAGCAGTCGTAGCGCGGGCGGCTACTATGGCTACACCTTC
many 14 TRBJ2-7 - TRBV12-3/TRBV12-4 CASSLALGSYEQYF TGTGCCAGCAGTTTAGCGCTCGGGTCCTACGAGCAGTACTTC
few 20 TRBJ1-2 TRBD1 TRBV12-3/TRBV12-4 CASSPHLGGTGGIITYGYTF TGTGCCAGCAGTCCTCATCTTGGGGGTACAGGGGGCATTATCACATATGGCTACACCTTC
- 12 TRBJ1-2 - TRBV5-3 CARSSGECGYTF TGTGCCAGAAGCTCCGGCGAGTGTGGCTACACCTTC
few 15 TRBJ1-2 - TRBV4-3 CASSQAAPGSYGYTF TGCGCCAGCAGCCAAGCTGCACCGGGAAGCTATGGCTACACCTTC
- 18 TRBJ1-5 - TRBV7-9 CTSSSDGSAPSSNQPQHF TGTACCAGCAGCTCCGACGGGTCAGCACCCTCTTCCAATCAGCCCCAGCATTTT
few 15 TRBJ1-3 - TRBV7-9 CASSLKGGSGNTIYF TGTGCCAGCAGCTTAAAAGGGGGCTCTGGAAACACCATATATTTT
- 14 TRBJ2-5 - TRBV5-6 CASSRRGTSETQYF TGTGCCAGCAGCCGGAGGGGGACATCAGAGACCCAGTACTTC
many 18 TRBJ2-3 - TRBV7-9 CASSLALYSLRSTDTQYF TGTGCCAGCAGCTTAGCCCTGTACAGCCTACGAAGCACAGATACGCAGTATTTT
many 13 TRBJ2-7 - TRBV15 CATSRDEGTEQYF TGTGCCACCAGCAGAGATGAGGGGACCGAGCAGTACTTC
- 12 TRBJ1-4 - TRBV13 CASSESREKLFF TGTGCCAGCAGCGAGAGCCGTGAAAAACTGTTTTTT
- 14 TRBJ2-3 - TRBV27 CASASRIYADTQYF TGTGCCAGCGCGAGCAGGATCTACGCAGATACGCAGTATTTT
many 13 TRBJ2-7 TRBD1 TRBV7-2 CASRDREVNEQYF TGTGCCAGCAGGGACAGGGAGGTCAACGAGCAGTACTTC
once 14 TRBJ1-1 - TRBV4-1 CASSTVGGGTEAFF TGCGCCAGCAGCACGGTCGGGGGTGGCACTGAAGCTTTCTTT
many 15 TRBJ2-7 TRBD1 TRBV27 CASSIRTGGFYEQYF TGTGCCAGCAGTATCAGGACAGGGGGCTTCTACGAGCAGTACTTC
many 15 TRBJ2-7 TRBD1 TRBV18 CASSPDRGGTYEQYF TGTGCCAGCTCACCCGACAGGGGTGGGACCTACGAGCAGTACTTC
many 15 TRBJ1-2 - TRBV5-1 CASSFSAGVNYGYTF TGCGCCAGCAGCTTTTCGGCAGGAGTTAACTATGGCTACACCTTC
few 14 TRBJ1-2 - TRBV28 CASSLTQGTYGYTF TGTGCCAGCAGTCTTACACAGGGAACCTATGGCTACACCTTC
- 15 TRBJ2-2 - TRBV5-4 CASSLPGLSTGELFF TGTGCCAGCAGCTTGCCAGGGCTCTCCACCGGGGAGCTGTTTTTT
- 13 TRBJ2-7 - TRBV6-2/TRBV6-3 CASSSPLGYEQYF TGTGCCAGCAGTTCCCCTCTGGGTTACGAGCAGTACTTC
many 16 TRBJ2-4 TRBD1 TRBV25-1 CASRDGQGTVSGIQYF TGTGCCAGCAGAGATGGACAGGGGACGGTCTCAGGCATTCAGTACTTC
many 11 TRBJ1-1 - TRBV6-5 CASTSGSRAFF TGTGCCAGCACCAGCGGGAGCCGAGCTTTCTTT
- 13 TRBJ1-2 TRBD1 TRBV7-2 CASSLAQGGGYTF TGTGCCAGCAGCTTAGCGCAGGGGGGTGGCTACACCTTC
few 18 TRBJ2-3 TRBD2 TRBV4-2 CASSQGLAGGPRTDTQYF TGTGCCAGCAGCCAAGGACTAGCGGGGGGTCCGCGGACGGATACGCAGTATTTT
- 14 TRBJ1-1 - TRBV3-1 CASSYYRQNTEAFF TGTGCCAGCAGTTACTACAGGCAGAACACTGAAGCTTTCTTT
- 15 TRBJ2-7 - TRBV4-2 CASSQGGAGTREQYF TGTGCCAGCAGCCAAGGCGGGGCGGGGACGAGAGAGCAGTACTTC
- 15 TRBJ1-5 - TRBV20-1 CSARAGESSNQPQHF TGCAGTGCTAGAGCGGGTGAGAGTAGCAATCAGCCCCAGCATTTT
many 18 TRBJ2-7 TRBD2 TRBV11-2 CASSLDQSGLAGPYEQYF TGTGCCAGCAGCTTAGATCAATCCGGACTAGCGGGGCCCTACGAGCAGTACTTC
few 12 TRBJ1-2 - TRBV14 CASSHGTPGYTF TGTGCCAGCAGCCACGGGACTCCCGGCTACACCTTC
- 13 TRBJ1-5 - TRBV27 CASREFSNQPQHF TGTGCCAGCAGAGAATTTAGCAATCAGCCCCAGCATTTT
few 15 TRBJ2-3 - TRBV9 CASSVEVGSTDTQYF TGTGCCAGCAGCGTAGAGGTGGGGAGCACAGATACGCAGTATTTT